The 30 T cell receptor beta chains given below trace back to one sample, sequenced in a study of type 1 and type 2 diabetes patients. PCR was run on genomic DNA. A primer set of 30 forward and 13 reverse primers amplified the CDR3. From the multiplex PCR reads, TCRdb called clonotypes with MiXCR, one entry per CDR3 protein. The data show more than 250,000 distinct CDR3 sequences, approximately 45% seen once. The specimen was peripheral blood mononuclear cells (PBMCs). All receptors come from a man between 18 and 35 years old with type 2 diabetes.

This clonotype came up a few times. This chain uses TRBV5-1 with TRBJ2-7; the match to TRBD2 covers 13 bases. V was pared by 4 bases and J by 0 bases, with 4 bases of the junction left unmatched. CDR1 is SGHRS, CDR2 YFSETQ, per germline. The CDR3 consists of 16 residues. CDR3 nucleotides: TGCGCCAGCAGCGCCGGACTAGCGGGGGACTCCTACGAGCAGTACTTC. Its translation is CASSAGLAGDSYEQYF.

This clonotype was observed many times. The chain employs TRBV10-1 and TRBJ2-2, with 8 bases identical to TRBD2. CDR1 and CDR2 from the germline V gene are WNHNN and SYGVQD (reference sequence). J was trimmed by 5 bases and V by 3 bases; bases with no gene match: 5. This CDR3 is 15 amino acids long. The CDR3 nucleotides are TGCGCCAGCAGTGAATTGCGGGAGGATACCGGGGAGCTGTTTTTT. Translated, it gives CASSELREDTGELFF.

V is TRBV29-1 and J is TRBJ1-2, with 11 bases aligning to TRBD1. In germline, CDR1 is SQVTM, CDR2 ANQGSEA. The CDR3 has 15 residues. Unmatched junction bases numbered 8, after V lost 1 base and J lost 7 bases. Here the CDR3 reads CSVEGLGQGAVGYTF. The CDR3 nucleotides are TGCAGCGTTGAAGGTCTAGGACAGGGGGCGGTTGGCTACACCTTC.

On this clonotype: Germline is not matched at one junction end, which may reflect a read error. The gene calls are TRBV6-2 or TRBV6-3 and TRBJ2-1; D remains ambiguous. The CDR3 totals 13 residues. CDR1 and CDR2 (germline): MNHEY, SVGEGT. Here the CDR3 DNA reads TGTGCCAGCAGCTACTATATCGTGGATGAGCAGTTCTTC. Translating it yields CASSYYIVDEQFF.

The CDR3 sequence is CASSLPGATDTQYF. For the CDR3, the DNA is TGTGCCAGCAGCCTCCCCGGCGCCACAGATACGCAGTATTTT. The chain joins TRBV13 to TRBJ2-3; D gene ambiguous. CDR1 PRHDT and CDR2 FYEKMQ come from the germline V gene (reference sequence). The CDR3 runs to 14 residues. Trimming removed 5 bases from V and 2 bases from J, with 11 bases in between.

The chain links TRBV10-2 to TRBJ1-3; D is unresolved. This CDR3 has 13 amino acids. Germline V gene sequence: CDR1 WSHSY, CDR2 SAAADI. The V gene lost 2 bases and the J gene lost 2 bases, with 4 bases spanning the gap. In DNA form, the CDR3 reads TGCGCCAGCAGTGAGAAAGCTGGAAACACCATATATTTT. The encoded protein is CASSEKAGNTIYF.

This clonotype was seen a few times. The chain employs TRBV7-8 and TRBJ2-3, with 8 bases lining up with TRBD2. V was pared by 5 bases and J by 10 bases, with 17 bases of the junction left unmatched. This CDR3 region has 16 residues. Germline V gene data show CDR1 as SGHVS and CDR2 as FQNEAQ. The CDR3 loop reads CASSNLAGTRIVAQYF. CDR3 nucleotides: TGTGCCAGCAGCAACCTGGCCGGGACTAGGATTGTGGCGCAGTATTTT.

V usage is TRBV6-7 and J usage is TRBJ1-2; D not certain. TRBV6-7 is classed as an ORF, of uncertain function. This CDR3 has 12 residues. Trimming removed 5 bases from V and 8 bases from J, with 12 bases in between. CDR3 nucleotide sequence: TGTGCCAGCAGTGGTCCCGGGAAGGGCTACACCTTC. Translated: CASSGPGKGYTF.

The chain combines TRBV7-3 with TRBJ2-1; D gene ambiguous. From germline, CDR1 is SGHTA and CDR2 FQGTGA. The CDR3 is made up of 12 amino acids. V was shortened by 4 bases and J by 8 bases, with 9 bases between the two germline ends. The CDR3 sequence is CASSSRGYEQFF. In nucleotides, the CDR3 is TGTGCCAGCAGCTCTCGTGGGTATGAGCAGTTCTTC. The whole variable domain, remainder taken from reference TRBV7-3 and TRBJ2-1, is GAGVSQTPSNKVTEKGKYVELRCDPISGHTALYWYRQSLGQGPEFLIYFQGTGAADDSGLPNDRFFAVRPEGSVSTLKIQRTERGDSAVYLCASSSRGYEQFFGPGTRLTVL.

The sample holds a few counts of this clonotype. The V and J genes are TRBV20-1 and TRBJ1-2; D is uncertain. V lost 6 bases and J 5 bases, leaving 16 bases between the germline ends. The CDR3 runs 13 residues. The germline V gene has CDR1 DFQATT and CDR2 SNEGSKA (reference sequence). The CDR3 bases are TGCAGTGCAAACCCGACGGACTCATATGGCTACACCTTC. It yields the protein CSANPTDSYGYTF.

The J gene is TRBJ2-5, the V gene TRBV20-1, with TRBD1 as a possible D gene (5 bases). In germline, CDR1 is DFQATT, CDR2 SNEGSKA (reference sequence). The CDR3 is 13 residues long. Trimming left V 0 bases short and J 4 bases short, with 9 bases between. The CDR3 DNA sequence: TGCAGTGCTAGAGATAGGGGCGGAGAGACCCAGTACTTC. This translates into CSARDRGGETQYF.

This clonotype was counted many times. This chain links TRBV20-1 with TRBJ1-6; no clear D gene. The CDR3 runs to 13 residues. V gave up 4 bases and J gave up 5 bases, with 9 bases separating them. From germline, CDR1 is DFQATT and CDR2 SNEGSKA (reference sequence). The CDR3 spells CSAIYWDNSPLHF. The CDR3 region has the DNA TGCAGTGCTATATATTGGGATAATTCACCCCTCCACTTT.

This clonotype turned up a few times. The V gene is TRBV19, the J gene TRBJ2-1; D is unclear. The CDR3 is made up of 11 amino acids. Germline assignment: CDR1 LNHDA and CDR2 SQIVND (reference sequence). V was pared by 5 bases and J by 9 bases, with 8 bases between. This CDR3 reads CASSGGFEQFF. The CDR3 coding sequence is TGTGCCAGTAGTGGCGGCTTTGAGCAGTTCTTC. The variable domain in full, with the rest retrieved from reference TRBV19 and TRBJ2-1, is DGGITQSPKYLFRKEGQNVTLSCEQNLNHDAMYWYRQDPGQGLRLIYYSQIVNDFQKGDIAEGYSVSREKKESFPLTVTSAQKNPTAFYLCASSGGFEQFFGPGTRLTVL.

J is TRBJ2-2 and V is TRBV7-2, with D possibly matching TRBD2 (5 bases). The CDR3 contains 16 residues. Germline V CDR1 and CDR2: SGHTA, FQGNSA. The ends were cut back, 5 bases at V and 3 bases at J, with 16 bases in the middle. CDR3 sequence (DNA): TGTGCCAGCAGCCTGGACGGACGGCGGGACACCGGGGAGCTGTTTTTT. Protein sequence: CASSLDGRRDTGELFF.

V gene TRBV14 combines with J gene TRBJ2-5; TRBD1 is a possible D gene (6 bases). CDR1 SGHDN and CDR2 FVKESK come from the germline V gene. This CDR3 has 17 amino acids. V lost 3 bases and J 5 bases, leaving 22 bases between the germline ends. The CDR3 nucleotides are TGTGCCAGCAGCCAGGAATCAGGGGTGAGTTTCCGGGAGACCCAGTACTTC. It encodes CASSQESGVSFRETQYF.

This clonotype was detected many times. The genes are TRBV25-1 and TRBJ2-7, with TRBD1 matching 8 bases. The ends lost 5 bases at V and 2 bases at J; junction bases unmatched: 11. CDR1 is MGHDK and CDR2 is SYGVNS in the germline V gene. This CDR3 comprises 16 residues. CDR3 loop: CASSKSDRGDTYEQYF. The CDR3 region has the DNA TGTGCCAGCAGTAAAAGCGACAGGGGTGATACCTACGAGCAGTACTTC.

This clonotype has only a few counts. In DNA, the CDR3 is TGTGCCACCAGCCCAGGGTATAGCAATCAGCCCCAGCATTTT. Residues: CATSPGYSNQPQHF. V usage is TRBV15 and J usage is TRBJ1-5, with D tentatively TRBD1 (5 bases). The germline V gene has CDR1 LNHNV and CDR2 YYDKDF (reference sequence). V lost 5 bases to trimming and J lost 0 bases, with 8 bases between them. The CDR3 consists of 14 residues.

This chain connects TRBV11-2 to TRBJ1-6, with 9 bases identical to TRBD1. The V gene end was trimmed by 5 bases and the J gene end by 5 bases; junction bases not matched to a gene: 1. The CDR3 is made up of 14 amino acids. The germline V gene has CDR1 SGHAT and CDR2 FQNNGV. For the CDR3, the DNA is TGTGCCAGCAGCCGACAGGGGGATAATTCACCCCTCCACTTT. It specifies CASSRQGDNSPLHF.

CDR3 in amino acids: CATPSATGELFF. The DNA of the CDR3 is TGTGCCACCCCCAGTGCCACCGGGGAGCTGTTTTTT. V is TRBV2 and J is TRBJ2-2; D is uncertain. There are 12 residues in the CDR3. Germline V gene sequence: CDR1 SNHLY, CDR2 FYNNEI. With 10 bases removed from V and 4 bases from J, the gap between germline ends came to 10 bases.

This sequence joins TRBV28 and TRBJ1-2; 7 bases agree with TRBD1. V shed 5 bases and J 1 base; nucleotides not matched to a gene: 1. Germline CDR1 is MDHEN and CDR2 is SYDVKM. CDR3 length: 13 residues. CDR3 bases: TGTGCCAGCAGTGGACAGGATAACTATGGCTACACCTTC. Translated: CASSGQDNYGYTF.

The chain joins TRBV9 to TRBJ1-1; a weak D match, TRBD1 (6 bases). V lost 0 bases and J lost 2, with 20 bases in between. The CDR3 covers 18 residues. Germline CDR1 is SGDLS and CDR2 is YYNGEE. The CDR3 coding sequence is TGTGCCAGCAGCGTAGCCCCCGACCGGGCCAGGGGTAACACTGAAGCTTTCTTT. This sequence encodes CASSVAPDRARGNTEAFF.

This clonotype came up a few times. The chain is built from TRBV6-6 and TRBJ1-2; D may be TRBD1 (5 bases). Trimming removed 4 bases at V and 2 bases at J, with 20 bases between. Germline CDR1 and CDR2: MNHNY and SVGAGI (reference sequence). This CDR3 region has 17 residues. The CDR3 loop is CASSLVTSDMLNYGYTF. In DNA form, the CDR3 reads TGTGCCAGCAGTTTGGTTACTTCGGACATGCTGAACTATGGCTACACCTTC.

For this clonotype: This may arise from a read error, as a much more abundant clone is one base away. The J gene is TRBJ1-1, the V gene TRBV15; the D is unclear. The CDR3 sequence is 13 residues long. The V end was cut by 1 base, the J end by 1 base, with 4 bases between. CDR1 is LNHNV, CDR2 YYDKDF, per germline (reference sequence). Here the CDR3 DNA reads TGTGCCACCAGCAGAGTAGAGAACACTGAAGCTTTCTTT. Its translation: CATSRVENTEAFF.

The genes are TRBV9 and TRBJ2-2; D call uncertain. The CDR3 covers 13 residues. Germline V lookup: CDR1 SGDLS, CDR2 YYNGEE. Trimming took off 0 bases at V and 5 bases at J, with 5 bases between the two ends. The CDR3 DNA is TGTGCCAGCAGCGTAGAAGGGACCGGGGAGCTGTTTTTT. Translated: CASSVEGTGELFF.

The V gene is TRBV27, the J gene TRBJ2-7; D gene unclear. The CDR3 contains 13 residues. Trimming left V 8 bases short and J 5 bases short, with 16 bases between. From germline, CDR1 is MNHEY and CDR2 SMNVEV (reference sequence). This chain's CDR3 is CASGMIEGDEQYF. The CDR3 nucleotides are TGTGCCAGCGGGATGATAGAAGGAGACGAGCAGTACTTC.

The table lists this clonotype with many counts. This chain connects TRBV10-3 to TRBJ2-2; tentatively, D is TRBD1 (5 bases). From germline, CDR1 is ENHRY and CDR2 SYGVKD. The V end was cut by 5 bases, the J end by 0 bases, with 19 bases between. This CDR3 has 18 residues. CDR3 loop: CAISFDSTILTNTGELFF. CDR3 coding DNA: TGTGCCATCAGTTTCGACAGTACAATACTTACGAACACCGGGGAGCTGTTTTTT.

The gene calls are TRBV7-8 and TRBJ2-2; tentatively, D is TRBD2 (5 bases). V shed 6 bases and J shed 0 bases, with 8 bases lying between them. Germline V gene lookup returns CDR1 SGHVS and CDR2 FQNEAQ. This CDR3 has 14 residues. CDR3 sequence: CASRRGSNTGELFF. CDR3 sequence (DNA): TGTGCCAGCAGACGGGGATCGAACACCGGGGAGCTGTTTTTT.

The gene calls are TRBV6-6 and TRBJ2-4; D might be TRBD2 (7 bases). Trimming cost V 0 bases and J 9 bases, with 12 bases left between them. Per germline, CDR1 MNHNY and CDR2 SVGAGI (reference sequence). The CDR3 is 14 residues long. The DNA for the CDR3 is TGTGCCAGCAGTTACTCGAGGGAGGGGGGCATTCAGTACTTC. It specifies CASSYSREGGIQYF.

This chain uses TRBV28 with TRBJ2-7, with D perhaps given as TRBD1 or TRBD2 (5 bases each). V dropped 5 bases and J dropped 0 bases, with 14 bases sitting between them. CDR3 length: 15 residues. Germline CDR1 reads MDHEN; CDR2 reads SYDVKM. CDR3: CASSQGAGSSYEQYF. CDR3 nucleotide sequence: TGTGCCAGCAGTCAAGGGGCGGGTAGCTCCTACGAGCAGTACTTC.

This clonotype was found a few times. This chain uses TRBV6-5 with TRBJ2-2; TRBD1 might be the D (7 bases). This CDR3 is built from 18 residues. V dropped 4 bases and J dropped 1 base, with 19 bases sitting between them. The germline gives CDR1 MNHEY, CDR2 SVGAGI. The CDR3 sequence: CASSLGRGAQRNTGELFF. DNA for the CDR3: TGTGCCAGCAGTTTGGGCAGGGGGGCCCAGCGGAACACCGGGGAGCTGTTTTTT.